The 22 T cell receptor beta chains listed next were all sequenced from one sample in a study of blood T cell repertoires in COVID-19. Profiled with immunoSEQ multiplex PCR; TCRdb holds only in-frame clones, not every one. The table records some 320,000 clones, roughly nine tenths of them present only once. The specimen was PBMCs or T cells enriched from blood (not recorded which). All receptors derive from a man aged 55-75 years who had recovered from COVID-19.

The V and J genes are TRBV5-4 and TRBJ2-2; 9 nucleotides agree with TRBD2. Germline V gene sequence: CDR1 SGHNT, CDR2 YYREEE (reference sequence). V lost 4 bases to trimming and J lost 5 bases; unmatched junction nucleotides: 6. CDR3 length: 15 amino acids. The CDR3 nucleotides read TGTGCCAGCAGCGTTAGCGGGGGTGTTACCGGGGAGCTGTTTTTT. It is translated as CASSVSGGVTGELFF.

This chain connects TRBV5-1 to TRBJ2-1; TRBD2 agrees at 7 bases. This CDR3 region has 16 residues. V shed 4 bases, J shed 1 base, and the junction held 8 bases outside the gene matches. CDR1 SGHRS and CDR2 YFSETQ come from the germline V gene. In nucleotides, the CDR3 is TGCGCCAGCAGCCCCCGCGACGGGAGGTCCTACAATGAGCAGTTCTTC. Amino acids: CASSPRDGRSYNEQFF.

The chain links TRBV28 to TRBJ1-2; D unresolved. V lost 2 bases and J 5 bases, leaving 9 bases between the germline ends. The CDR3 runs to 13 residues. CDR1 MDHEN and CDR2 SYDVKM come from the germline V gene. The DNA for the CDR3 is TGTGCCAGCAGTTTAAGCGGGGTTTATGGCTACACCTTC. Translation: CASSLSGVYGYTF.

V gene TRBV4-3 combines with J gene TRBJ1-2, with D possibly being TRBD1 (5 bases). Trimming stripped 0 bases from V and 8 bases from J, with 16 bases between. The CDR3 runs 15 residues. Germline V gives CDR1 LGHNA, CDR2 YSLEER. In nucleotides, the CDR3 is TGCGCCAGCAGCCAAGATCTGCTGGGGACTCGCGGCTACACCTTC. It yields the protein CASSQDLLGTRGYTF.

This clone appeared a single time. The chain joins TRBV24-1 to TRBJ2-7, with D perhaps TRBD2 (6 bases). V lost 6 bases to trimming and J lost 2 bases, with 10 bases between them. CDR1 and CDR2 from the germline V gene are KGHDR and SFDVKD. The CDR3 has 13 amino acids. The CDR3 region has the DNA TGTGCCACCAGTCCTAGCGCGGCCTACGAGCAGTACTTC. Amino acid sequence: CATSPSAAYEQYF.

The rearrangement uses TRBV3-1 (or the pseudogene TRBV3-2) and TRBJ1-1; D is perhaps TRBD1 (5 bases). Germline V CDR1 and CDR2: LGHDT, YNNKEL (reference sequence). The CDR3 is 13 residues long. V was shortened by 6 bases and J by 1 base, with 9 bases between the two germline ends. CDR3 sequence reads: CASRPDRNTEAFF. The CDR3, as DNA: TGTGCCAGCAGACCCGACAGGAACACTGAAGCTTTCTTT.

The chain employs TRBV2 and TRBJ2-7, with D maybe TRBD2 (6 bases). The V end was cut by 6 bases, the J end by 5 bases, with 11 bases between. Germline CDR1 is SNHLY and CDR2 is FYNNEI. This CDR3 comprises 12 residues. The CDR3 nucleotides are TGTGCCAGCAGGGGAGGCGGGAACGAGCAGTACTTC. It specifies CASRGGGNEQYF.

This rearrangement joins TRBV9 to TRBJ1-1, with D uncertain. The CDR3 is 15 amino acids. Germline V gives CDR1 SGDLS, CDR2 YYNGEE. Trimming cost V 2 bases and J 0 bases, with 11 bases left between them. CDR3 in DNA: TGTGCCAGCAGCGTTTCGCTAGAATTGAACACTGAAGCTTTCTTT. It translates to CASSVSLELNTEAFF.

This clone appeared once. The genes are TRBV7-2 and TRBJ2-5, with D possibly TRBD2 on 5 matching bases. Germline assignment: CDR1 SGHTA and CDR2 FQGNSA. The CDR3 has 14 residues. V gave up 0 bases and J gave up 5 bases, with 10 bases separating them. The DNA for the CDR3 is TGTGCCAGCAGCTTAGCCGGGATTAGGGAGACCCAGTACTTC. Its protein is CASSLAGIRETQYF.

The chain employs TRBV7-9 and TRBJ2-1; D is perhaps TRBD2 (5 bases). The CDR3 is 13 amino acids. CDR1 and CDR2 from the germline V gene are SEHNR and FQNEAQ (reference sequence). CDR3 region: CVAEAATDNEQFF. As DNA, the CDR3 is TGTGTTGCGGAAGCGGCTACTGACAATGAGCAGTTCTTC.

The chain carries TRBV19 and TRBJ1-3, with D possibly being TRBD1 (5 bases). The ends were cut back, 3 bases at V and 0 bases at J, with 12 bases in the middle. CDR3 length: 16 amino acids. Germline CDR1 and CDR2: LNHDA and SQIVND (reference sequence). The CDR3 DNA reads TGTGCCAGTAGTATCACCGGGGGGAGCTCTGGAAACACCATATATTTT. It encodes CASSITGGSSGNTIYF.

A single count supports this clone. The genes are TRBV11-3 and TRBJ2-3; 9 bases are shared with TRBD2. The germline CDR1 and CDR2 sequences are SGHNT and YENEEA. The CDR3 covers 15 residues. V shed 6 bases, J shed 7 bases, and the junction held 11 bases outside the gene matches. In DNA form, the CDR3 reads TGTGCCAGCAGGCCAGGGGCGGGAGGGAGGTATACGCAGTATTTT. Encoded protein: CASRPGAGGRYTQYF.

The genes are TRBV5-5 and TRBJ1-1; D remains unclear. The CDR3 runs to 14 residues. Germline lookup yields CDR1 SGHKS and CDR2 YYEKEE (reference sequence). The germline V and J ends were trimmed by 1 base and 0 bases, with 7 bases remaining between them. CDR3 residues: CASSLRPVNTEAFF. DNA of the CDR3: TGTGCCAGCAGCTTGCGCCCAGTGAACACTGAAGCTTTCTTT.

This rearrangement joins TRBV7-8 to TRBJ2-2; 8 positions match TRBD1. V dropped 6 bases and J dropped 2; count of bases not matched to a gene: 5. The CDR3 spans 15 residues. CDR1 and CDR2 (germline): SGHVS, FQNEAQ. In nucleotides, the CDR3 is TGTGCCAGCAGACTAGGACAGGGAAACACCGGGGAGCTGTTTTTT. It codes for CASRLGQGNTGELFF.

The chain uses TRBV2 and TRBJ2-6; tentatively, D is TRBD2 (8 bases). This CDR3 is 15 amino acids long. The germline V gene encodes CDR1 SNHLY and CDR2 FYNNEI. The germline V and J ends were trimmed by 6 bases and 5 bases, with 14 bases remaining between them. The CDR3, as DNA: TGTGCCAGCAGGCGGGGGGACAGCTGGGCCAACGTCCTGACTTTC. It translates to CASRRGDSWANVLTF. Using reference TRBV2 and TRBJ2-6 for the parts outside the CDR3, the full variable domain is EPEVTQTPSHQVTQMGQEVILRCVPISNHLYFYWYRQILGQKVEFLVSFYNNEISEKSEIFDDQFSVERPDGSNFTLKIRSTKLEDSAMYFCASRRGDSWANVLTFGAGSRLTVL.

This chain joins TRBV11-2 and TRBJ2-1; 11 bases map to TRBD2. The CDR3 has 16 residues. In germline, CDR1 is SGHAT, CDR2 FQNNGV. V gave up 5 bases and J gave up 2 bases; unmatched junction bases: 5. The CDR3 protein is CASSRLTSGAYNEQFF. The CDR3 nucleotides read TGTGCCAGCAGCCGCCTGACTAGCGGGGCCTACAATGAGCAGTTCTTC.

This clone showed up just once. This chain connects TRBV5-1 to TRBJ1-6; 7 bases agree with TRBD1. Germline CDR1 is SGHRS and CDR2 is YFSETQ. The V and J ends lost 2 bases and 5 bases, in that order; junction bases with no gene match: 4. This CDR3 comprises 15 residues. CDR3 DNA: TGCGCCAGCAGCTTACTCGGGACAGATAATTCACCCCTCCACTTT. Its translation is CASSLLGTDNSPLHF.

V gene TRBV3-1 (or the pseudogene TRBV3-2) combines with J gene TRBJ1-5; TRBD1 matches at 7 bases. The trim removed 3 bases at V and 4 bases at J, leaving 6 bases unmatched. This CDR3 is built from 15 residues. Per germline, CDR1 LGHDT and CDR2 YNNKEL (reference sequence). The CDR3 loop reads CASSQGTVANQPQHF. As DNA, the CDR3 is TGTGCCAGCAGCCAGGGGACAGTTGCTAATCAGCCCCAGCATTTT.

The rearrangement joins TRBV5-1 to TRBJ2-1; 11 nucleotides line up with TRBD2. With 2 bases clipped from V and 6 bases from J, the junction kept 4 bases outside the gene matches. The CDR3 totals 15 residues. CDR1 is SGHRS and CDR2 is YFSETQ in the germline V gene. CDR3 DNA: TGCGCCAGCAGCTTAGGACTAGCGGGCCTCAATGAGCAGTTCTTC. It codes for CASSLGLAGLNEQFF.

This sequence joins TRBV4-3 and TRBJ1-4, with D possibly being TRBD1 (5 bases). With 4 bases removed from V and 0 bases from J, the gap between germline ends came to 15 bases. The CDR3 sequence is 17 residues long. Germline V gives CDR1 LGHNA, CDR2 YSLEER. The DNA of the CDR3 is TGCGCCAGCAGCCGCGCCCCTGGGACTGCAACTAATGAAAAACTGTTTTTT. Translating gives CASSRAPGTATNEKLFF.

This clone was observed a few times. The chain recombines TRBV3-1 (or the pseudogene TRBV3-2) with TRBJ1-4; tentative D call: TRBD1 (5 bases). This CDR3 contains 15 residues. The V end lost 3 bases, the J end lost 1 base, and 9 bases lay between the germline ends. Germline V gene sequence: CDR1 LGHDT, CDR2 YNNKEL (reference sequence). The CDR3 bases are TGTGCCAGCAGCCACGCAGGGTTAACTAATGAAAAACTGTTTTTT. It specifies CASSHAGLTNEKLFF.

The V gene is TRBV7-9, the J gene TRBJ2-7, with a possible D match to TRBD2 (6 bases). Germline V gene lookup returns CDR1 SEHNR and CDR2 FQNEAQ (reference sequence). Trimming removed 5 bases at V and 2 bases at J, with 16 bases between. The CDR3 is made up of 15 amino acids. This CDR3 is CASSAAGRNAYEQYF. The CDR3 DNA follows: TGTGCCAGCAGCGCTGCGGGACGGAACGCCTACGAGCAGTACTTC.